This entry lists 30 T cell receptor beta chains sequenced from one sample in a study of T cell responses to AZD1222 COVID-19 vaccine. Some clones are missing from TCRdb's copy, which holds only in-frame ones; the method was immunoSEQ multiplex PCR. The data hold about 120,000 clones, with roughly 91% observed a single time. The sequences come from peripheral blood, collected 28 days after the second AZD1222 dose. The receptors derive from an adult who received the AZD1222 COVID-19 vaccine.

The V and J genes are TRBV4-2 and TRBJ2-7; D gene unclear. Germline lookup yields CDR1 LGHNA and CDR2 YNFKEQ. Trimming stripped 1 base from V and 3 bases from J, with 16 bases between. This CDR3 contains 16 residues. CDR3: CASSQVGFGASYEQYF. DNA for the CDR3: TGTGCCAGCAGCCAAGTGGGGTTTGGAGCTAGCTACGAGCAGTACTTC.

This rearrangement joins TRBV5-4 to TRBJ2-1; D possibly corresponds to TRBD2 (7 bases). V lost 2 bases to trimming and J lost 9 bases, with 18 bases between them. The CDR3 covers 15 residues. The germline V gene has CDR1 SGHNT and CDR2 YYREEE (reference sequence). In DNA form, the CDR3 reads TGTGCCAGCAGCTTCCCGGGGGGCAGGCCGGGTGAGCAGTTCTTC. It encodes CASSFPGGRPGEQFF.

The chain is built from TRBV10-3 and TRBJ2-3; D is undetermined. With 0 bases removed from V and 8 bases from J, the gap between germline ends came to 12 bases. CDR1 and CDR2 (germline): ENHRY, SYGVKD. The CDR3 extends over 14 amino acids. CDR3 nucleotide sequence: TGTGCCATCAGTGAGTCTAACCCGCCGGGTACGCAGTATTTT. Its protein is CAISESNPPGTQYF.

This chain uses TRBV2 with TRBJ1-2, with 7 bases that match TRBD1. The CDR3 runs 13 residues. V trimming: 8 bases; J trimming: 6 bases; junction bases outside the gene matches: 9. The germline V gene has CDR1 SNHLY and CDR2 FYNNEI. The CDR3, as DNA: TGTGCCAGCTACTACGGGACAGCCGATGGCTACACCTTC. Encoded protein: CASYYGTADGYTF.

V usage is TRBV5-6 and J usage is TRBJ2-1, with 8 bases matching TRBD2. The CDR3 is made up of 15 amino acids. V dropped 4 bases and J dropped 6; count of bases not matched to a gene: 9. CDR1 and CDR2 from the germline V gene are SGHDT and YYEEEE. The CDR3 is CASSPPGGPGNEQFF. CDR3 DNA: TGTGCCAGCAGCCCTCCGGGGGGGCCGGGCAATGAGCAGTTCTTC.

This chain connects TRBV4-2 to TRBJ2-2; D not resolved. This CDR3 has 14 amino acids. V was trimmed by 2 bases and J by 4 bases, leaving 8 bases between them. Germline V gene lookup returns CDR1 LGHNA and CDR2 YNFKEQ. CDR3 sequence (DNA): TGTGCCAGCAGCCAACAAAAGGGCACCGGGGAGCTGTTTTTT. Translating it yields CASSQQKGTGELFF.

The chain recombines TRBV6-5 with TRBJ2-3; D ambiguous. From germline, CDR1 is MNHEY and CDR2 SVGAGI. Trimming took off 6 bases at V and 6 bases at J, with 7 bases between the two ends. The CDR3 spans 11 residues. For the CDR3, the DNA is TGTGCCAGCAGATCTATGGATACGCAGTATTTT. Translation gives CASRSMDTQYF.

This clone occurred once. The chain is built from TRBV6-6 and TRBJ1-1; D remains unclear. V lost 9 bases to trimming and J lost 0 bases, with 14 bases between them. This CDR3 has 14 residues. Germline loops: CDR1 MNHNY, CDR2 SVGAGI (reference sequence). The CDR3 sequence: CARVSSLMNTEAFF. CDR3 nucleotides: TGTGCCAGAGTATCGTCCTTAATGAACACTGAAGCTTTCTTT.

The J gene is TRBJ2-1, the V gene TRBV7-8; TRBD2 matches at 8 bases. Germline CDR1 reads SGHVS; CDR2 reads FQNEAQ. The junction had 6 bases not matched to a gene; V was cut back by 1 base and J by 4 bases. The CDR3 spans 16 residues. Here the CDR3 DNA reads TGTGCCAGCAGCTTAGGCGGACTAGCAGAGTACAATGAGCAGTTCTTC. It encodes CASSLGGLAEYNEQFF.

Turning to this clone: The same CDR3 also results from other DNA sequences found in this sample. This chain links TRBV5-1 with TRBJ2-7; TRBD2 might be the D (6 bases). Between the trimmed V and J ends, which lost 0 bases and 4 bases, there was a span of 11 bases. CDR3 length: 14 amino acids. Germline CDR1 SGHRS, CDR2 YFSETQ. CDR3 coding DNA: TGCGCCAGCAGCTTGGAGGCCGGGGGTTACGAGCAGTACTTC. Translated: CASSLEAGGYEQYF.

The rearrangement links TRBV10-1 to TRBJ2-7; the match to TRBD2 covers 8 bases. There are 13 residues in the CDR3. Germline assignment: CDR1 WNHNN and CDR2 SYGVQD (reference sequence). V trimming: 6 bases; J trimming: 4 bases; junction bases outside the gene matches: 5. The CDR3 DNA reads as TGCGCCAGCAGCAGCGGGAGAATGTACGAGCAGTACTTC. Translated, it gives CASSSGRMYEQYF.

For the CDR3, the DNA is TGTGCCAGCAGCCAAGGTGCGGGACAGCATGGCTACACCTTC. Its protein product is CASSQGAGQHGYTF. J is TRBJ1-2 and V is TRBV3-1 (or the pseudogene TRBV3-2); TRBD1 matches 7 bases. The germline gives CDR1 LGHDT, CDR2 YNNKEL (reference sequence). Trimming at V came to 1 base and at J to 6 bases, leaving 5 bases not matched to a gene. The CDR3 runs 14 residues.

The rearrangement links TRBV5-1 to TRBJ2-7, with unresolved D. Per germline, CDR1 SGHRS and CDR2 YFSETQ. This CDR3 region has 15 residues. Trimming pared 0 bases from V and 2 bases from J, leaving 12 bases between. CDR3 bases: TGCGCCAGCAGCTTGGCACCCCAGGAAACCTACGAGCAGTACTTC. Translating it yields CASSLAPQETYEQYF. The variable domain in full, completed from reference TRBV5-1 and TRBJ2-7, reads KAGVTQTPRYLIKTRGQQVTLSCSPISGHRSVSWYQQTPGQGLQFLFEYFSETQRNKGNFPGRFSGRQFSNSRSEMNVSTLELGDSALYLCASSLAPQETYEQYFGPGTRLTVT.

V and J are TRBV7-2 and TRBJ2-7; no firm D call. The CDR3 consists of 12 residues. V lost 4 bases, J lost 0 bases, and 4 bases lay in between. Germline CDR1 is SGHTA and CDR2 is FQGNSA. This CDR3 is CASSSSSYEQYF. The CDR3, as DNA: TGTGCCAGCAGCTCTTCCTCCTACGAGCAGTACTTC.

The chain employs TRBV30 and TRBJ2-2; D is perhaps TRBD2 (7 bases). Trimming left V 1 base short and J 7 bases short, with 16 bases between. Germline lookup yields CDR1 GTSNPN and CDR2 SVGIG (reference sequence). This CDR3 has 15 amino acids. The CDR3 DNA is TGTGCCTGGAGTGGAGGGAGGGGGTACGACGGGGAGCTGTTTTTT. This codes for CAWSGGRGYDGELFF.

The chain uses TRBV3-1 (or the pseudogene TRBV3-2) and TRBJ1-2; D remains ambiguous. Germline CDR1 and CDR2: LGHDT and YNNKEL (reference sequence). There are 12 residues in the CDR3. The V end was cut by 0 bases, the J end by 2 bases, with 1 base between. The CDR3 spells CASSQENYGYTF. The DNA of the CDR3 is TGTGCCAGCAGCCAAGAAAACTATGGCTACACCTTC.

The chain is built from TRBV7-9 and TRBJ1-1, with D uncertain. Looked up from germline, CDR1 is SEHNR and CDR2 is FQNEAQ (reference sequence). The CDR3 contains 12 residues. Trimming took 3 bases from V and 3 from J, leaving 5 bases between them. CDR3 DNA: TGTGCCAGCAGCTTTGACGACACTGAAGCTTTCTTT. Its translation is CASSFDDTEAFF. Drawing the rest from reference TRBV7-9 and TRBJ1-1, the complete variable domain is DTGVSQNPRHKITKRGQNVTFRCDPISEHNRLYWYRQTLGQGPEFLTYFQNEAQLEKSRLLSDRFSAERPKGSFSTLEIQRTEQGDSAMYLCASSFDDTEAFFGQGTRLTVV.

CDR3 in amino acids: CASSLVVGANEQFF. The CDR3 DNA reads TGTGCCAGCAGCTTGGTGGTCGGGGCCAATGAGCAGTTCTTC. The chain is built from TRBV5-6 and TRBJ2-1, with D perhaps being TRBD1 or TRBD2 (5 bases each). CDR1 is SGHDT, CDR2 YYEEEE, per germline. This CDR3 has 14 amino acids. V was clipped by 0 bases and J by 6 bases, with 10 bases between them.

The chain combines TRBV12-3 or TRBV12-4 with TRBJ1-5; D is unresolved. The CDR3 has 13 amino acids. With 3 bases removed from V and 4 bases from J, the gap between germline ends came to 7 bases. Here the CDR3 reads CASSLSRNQPQHF. The CDR3, as DNA: TGTGCCAGCAGTTTGAGTAGGAATCAGCCCCAGCATTTT.

This clone occurred once. Here the CDR3 reads CAWSVKETQYF. The CDR3 coding sequence is TGTGCCTGGAGTGTGAAGGAGACCCAGTACTTC. The chain uses TRBV30 and TRBJ2-5; D gene uncertain. The V gene lost 0 bases and the J gene lost 5 bases, with 4 bases spanning the gap. The germline V gene has CDR1 GTSNPN and CDR2 SVGIG (reference sequence). The CDR3 is 11 residues long.

This chain joins TRBV11-1 and TRBJ2-3; D remains ambiguous. There are 12 residues in the CDR3. Germline values: CDR1 SGHAT, CDR2 FQDESV (reference sequence). Deletions cut 5 bases from V and 2 bases from J, with 5 bases between. The CDR3 protein is CASSPPTDTQYF. The CDR3 region has the DNA TGTGCCAGCAGCCCTCCCACAGATACGCAGTATTTT.

There are a few counts of this clone. V and J are TRBV5-4 and TRBJ2-7, with a weak D call TRBD2 (6 bases). V gave up 4 bases and J gave up 3 bases, with 14 bases separating them. CDR1 and CDR2 from the germline V gene are SGHNT and YYREEE (reference sequence). There are 14 residues in the CDR3. This CDR3 reads CASSPVGSVYEQYF. In nucleotides, the CDR3 is TGTGCCAGCAGCCCTGTCGGGAGTGTCTACGAGCAGTACTTC.

The chain joins TRBV5-1 to TRBJ1-2, with no clear D. V dropped 0 bases and J dropped 2 bases, with 8 bases sitting between them. This CDR3 comprises 14 residues. CDR1 is SGHRS and CDR2 is YFSETQ in the germline V gene. DNA for the CDR3: TGCGCCAGCAGCTTGGAGAGGAACAACTATGGCTACACCTTC. It codes for CASSLERNNYGYTF.

The chain employs TRBV7-2 and TRBJ1-2, with D hard to call. The CDR3 totals 13 residues. From germline, CDR1 is SGHTA and CDR2 FQGNSA. With 6 bases removed from V and 2 bases from J, the gap between germline ends came to 10 bases. CDR3 DNA: TGTGCCAGCAGGGAACAACTGAACTATGGCTACACCTTC. This encodes CASREQLNYGYTF.

CDR3 nucleotides: TGTGCCAGCAGCTCCCTCAACACAGGGTACGCGGGAGGCTACACCTTC. As protein: CASSSLNTGYAGGYTF. V is TRBV5-6 and J is TRBJ1-2, with a weak D call TRBD1 (6 bases). The germline gives CDR1 SGHDT, CDR2 YYEEEE. The CDR3 contains 16 residues. Trimming removed 3 bases at V and 8 bases at J, with 23 bases between.

The chain has TRBV29-1 and TRBJ1-4, with D maybe TRBD1 (5 bases). Looked up from germline, CDR1 is SQVTM and CDR2 is ANQGSEA. V dropped 5 bases and J dropped 6 bases, with 16 bases sitting between them. CDR3 length equals 14 residues. The CDR3 loop reads CSVSMGVFDEKLFF. Here the CDR3 DNA reads TGCAGCGTTTCCATGGGGGTATTTGATGAAAAACTGTTTTTT.

The V gene is TRBV28, the J gene TRBJ1-1, with D possibly TRBD1 on 5 matching bases. Germline V lookup: CDR1 MDHEN, CDR2 SYDVKM. The CDR3 is made up of 13 amino acids. Trimming left V 7 bases short and J 7 bases short, with 16 bases between. The CDR3 loop reads CASTRALLNEAFF. In DNA form, the CDR3 reads TGTGCCAGCACCAGGGCATTACTAAATGAAGCTTTCTTT.

The CDR3: CASSQRAGTKPQHF. DNA for the CDR3: TGTGCCAGCAGCCAACGAGCAGGGACGAAGCCCCAGCATTTT. The rearrangement links TRBV3-1 (or the pseudogene TRBV3-2) to TRBJ1-5; possible D gene TRBD1, 5 bases. The CDR3 has 14 amino acids. Germline V CDR1 and CDR2: LGHDT, YNNKEL (reference sequence). The V end was cut by 2 bases, the J end by 8 bases, with 13 bases between.

V and J are TRBV18 and TRBJ1-1, with D hard to call. The CDR3 is made up of 14 amino acids. Germline CDR1 KGHSH, CDR2 LQKENI. Trimming left V 5 bases short and J 1 base short, with 11 bases between. The CDR3: CASSFPGKNTEAFF. Written as DNA, the CDR3 is TGTGCCAGCTCATTTCCGGGAAAGAACACTGAAGCTTTCTTT.

V usage is TRBV20-1 and J usage is TRBJ2-5, with D unresolved. Per germline, CDR1 DFQATT and CDR2 SNEGSKA (reference sequence). The CDR3 has 11 amino acids. Trimming removed 0 bases from V and 13 bases from J, with 12 bases in between. The CDR3 spells CSARDNPGVYF. The CDR3 bases are TGCAGTGCTAGAGATAACCCTGGGGTGTACTTC.